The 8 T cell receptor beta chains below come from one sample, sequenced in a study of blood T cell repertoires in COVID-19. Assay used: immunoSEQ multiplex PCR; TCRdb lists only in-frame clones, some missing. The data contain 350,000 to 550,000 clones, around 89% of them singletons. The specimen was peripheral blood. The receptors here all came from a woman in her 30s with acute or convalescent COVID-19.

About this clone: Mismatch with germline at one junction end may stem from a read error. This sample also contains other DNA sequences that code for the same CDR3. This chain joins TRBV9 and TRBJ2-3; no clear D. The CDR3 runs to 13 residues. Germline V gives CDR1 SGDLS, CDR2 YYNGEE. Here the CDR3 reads CASSVEAKDTQYF. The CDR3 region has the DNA TGTGCCAGCAGTGTAGAAGCGAAGGATACGCAGTATTTT.

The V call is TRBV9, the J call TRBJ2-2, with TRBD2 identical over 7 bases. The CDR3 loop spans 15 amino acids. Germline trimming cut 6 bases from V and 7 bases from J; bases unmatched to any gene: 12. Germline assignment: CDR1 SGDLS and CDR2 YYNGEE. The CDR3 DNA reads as TGTGCCAGCAATGATGGCGGGGGATTTGGCGGGGAGCTGTTTTTT. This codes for CASNDGGGFGGELFF.

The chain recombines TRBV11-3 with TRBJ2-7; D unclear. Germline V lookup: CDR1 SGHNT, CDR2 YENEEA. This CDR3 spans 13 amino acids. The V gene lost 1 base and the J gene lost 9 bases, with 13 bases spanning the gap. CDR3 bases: TGTGCCAGCAGCTTAGGAGGCGGTGGCGGGCAGTACTTC. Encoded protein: CASSLGGGGGQYF.

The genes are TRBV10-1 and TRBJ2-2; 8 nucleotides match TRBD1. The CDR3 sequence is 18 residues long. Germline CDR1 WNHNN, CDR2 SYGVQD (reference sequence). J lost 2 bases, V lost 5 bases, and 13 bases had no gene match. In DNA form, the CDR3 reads TGCGCCAGCAGTAGTGCAGGGGGCGCATTGGGTAACACCGGGGAGCTGTTTTTT. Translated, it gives CASSSAGGALGNTGELFF.

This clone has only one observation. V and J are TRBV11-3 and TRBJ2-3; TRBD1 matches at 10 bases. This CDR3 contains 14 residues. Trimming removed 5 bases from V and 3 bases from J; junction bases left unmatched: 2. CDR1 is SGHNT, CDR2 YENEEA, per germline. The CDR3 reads CASSRQGATDTQYF. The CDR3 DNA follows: TGTGCCAGCAGCAGACAGGGGGCGACAGATACGCAGTATTTT. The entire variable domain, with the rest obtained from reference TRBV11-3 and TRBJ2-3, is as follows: EAGVVQSPRYKIIEKKQPVAFWCNPISGHNTLYWYLQNLGQGPELLIRYENEEAVDDSQLPKDRFSAERLKGVDSTLKIQPAELGDSAVYLCASSRQGATDTQYFGPGTRLTVL.

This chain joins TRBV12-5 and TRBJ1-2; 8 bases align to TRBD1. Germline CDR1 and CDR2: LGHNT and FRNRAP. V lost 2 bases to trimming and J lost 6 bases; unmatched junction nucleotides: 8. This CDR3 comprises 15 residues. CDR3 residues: CASGLSGQGMDGYTF. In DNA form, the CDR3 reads TGTGCTAGTGGTTTGTCAGGACAGGGTATGGATGGCTACACCTTC.

The CDR3 reads CASTSQGETQYF. Written as DNA, the CDR3 is TGTGCCAGTACTTCACAGGGAGAGACCCAGTACTTC. The chain uses TRBV19 and TRBJ2-5; a weak D match, TRBD1 (6 bases). Germline loops: CDR1 LNHDA, CDR2 SQIVND (reference sequence). Trimming removed 7 bases at V and 4 bases at J, with 10 bases between. The CDR3 is made up of 12 amino acids. Based on the CDR3 plus reference TRBV19 and TRBJ2-5, the full variable domain is DGGITQSPKYLFRKEGQNVTLSCEQNLNHDAMYWYRQDPGQGLRLIYYSQIVNDFQKGDIAEGYSVSREKKESFPLTVTSAQKNPTAFYLCASTSQGETQYFGPGTRLLVL.

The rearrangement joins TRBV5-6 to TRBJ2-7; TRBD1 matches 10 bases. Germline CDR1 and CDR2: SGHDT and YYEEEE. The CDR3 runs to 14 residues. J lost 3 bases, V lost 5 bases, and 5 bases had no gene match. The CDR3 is CASSPGQGFYEQYF. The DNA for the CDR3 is TGTGCCAGCAGTCCGGGACAGGGGTTCTACGAGCAGTACTTC.